The next 23 T cell receptor beta chains were all read from a single sample in a study of blood T cell repertoires in COVID-19 (dated by TCRdb to 2020 to 2022). Receptor libraries were prepared by the immunoSEQ multiplex PCR assay. The immuneACCESS repertoire file appears here via TCRdb, limited to in-frame rearrangements. These files lack a portion of the clones; in checked studies, under half of the deficit traces to unresolved V genes, and the cause of the others is not known. This sample is represented by more than 200,000 clones; about nine tenths of them were singletons. The ten largest clones represent more than 1.5% of the sample. Sequenced input: PBMCs or T cells enriched from blood (not recorded which). These TCRs come from a man in his forties who had recovered from COVID-19.

The chain links TRBV4-1 to TRBJ1-1, with TRBD1 identical over 9 bases. The CDR3 contains 14 residues. V was clipped by 5 bases and J by 4 bases; unmatched bases: 5. CDR1 MGHRA and CDR2 YSYEKL come from the germline V gene. The CDR3 coding sequence is TGCGCCAGCAGCGCCGGGACAGGGTCCACTGAAGCTTTCTTT. Its protein product is CASSAGTGSTEAFF.

This chain's CDR3 is CASSFPGGGNEKLFF. Written as DNA, the CDR3 is TGTGCCAGCAGCTTCCCGGGAGGTGGAAATGAAAAACTGTTTTTT. The chain recombines TRBV11-2 with TRBJ1-4; D is uncertain. Germline V gene lookup returns CDR1 SGHAT and CDR2 FQNNGV. CDR3 length: 15 amino acids. V was pared by 3 bases and J by 5 bases, with 13 bases between.

The chain uses TRBV7-3 and TRBJ2-1; 7 nucleotides agree with TRBD2. The J segment lost 5 bases and the V segment lost 2 bases, leaving 12 bases of the junction unmatched. CDR3 size: 17 residues. The germline V gene has CDR1 SGHTA and CDR2 FQGTGA. CDR3 loop: CASSLDHLAGVNNEQFF. CDR3 bases: TGTGCCAGCAGCTTAGACCACTTGGCGGGGGTCAACAATGAGCAGTTCTTC.

This chain joins TRBV6-5 and TRBJ1-5; D is undetermined. The V gene lost 5 bases and the J gene lost 7 bases, with 18 bases spanning the gap. The CDR3 is made up of 15 amino acids. Per germline, CDR1 MNHEY and CDR2 SVGAGI. The CDR3 protein is CASSNQPGRGQPQHF. The CDR3 DNA reads as TGTGCCAGCAGTAACCAGCCGGGGAGAGGGCAGCCCCAGCATTTT.

V gene TRBV2 combines with J gene TRBJ2-7, with TRBD1 identical over 7 bases. J lost 2 bases, V lost 3 bases, and 1 base had no gene match. This CDR3 is 13 amino acids long. Per germline, CDR1 SNHLY and CDR2 FYNNEI. The CDR3 DNA is TGTGCCAGCAGTGACAGGGGGACCTACGAGCAGTACTTC. Encoded protein: CASSDRGTYEQYF.

The chain joins TRBV4-1 to TRBJ2-3; D unclear. Trimming left V 5 bases short and J 1 base short, with 10 bases between. This CDR3 spans 14 amino acids. CDR1 is MGHRA and CDR2 is YSYEKL in the germline V gene. For the CDR3, the DNA is TGCGCCAGCAGCGCTTGGCTAGGCACAGATACGCAGTATTTT. As protein: CASSAWLGTDTQYF.

The chain is built from TRBV29-1 and TRBJ2-7, with D tentatively TRBD2 (6 bases). V was cut by 6 bases and J by 1 base, with 13 bases left in between. This CDR3 is built from 13 residues. Germline V gene lookup returns CDR1 SQVTM and CDR2 ANQGSEA. CDR3: CSVYLALSYEQYF. The DNA of the CDR3 is TGCAGCGTGTACCTAGCGTTGTCCTACGAGCAGTACTTC.

The chain recombines TRBV30 with TRBJ2-7, with 9 bases aligning to TRBD2. This CDR3 spans 15 amino acids. Germline trimming cut 5 bases from V and 0 bases from J; bases unmatched to any gene: 8. Germline CDR1 reads GTSNPN; CDR2 reads SVGIG (reference sequence). The CDR3 DNA is TGTGCCTGGGATACATTAGCGGGGGCCTCCTACGAGCAGTACTTC. This translates into CAWDTLAGASYEQYF.

The CDR3 loop is CATSDCGQVATNEKLFF. The CDR3 DNA sequence: TGTGCCACCAGTGATTGCGGACAGGTTGCAACTAATGAAAAACTGTTTTTT. The chain carries TRBV24-1 and TRBJ1-4, with TRBD1 matching over 7 bases. CDR3 size: 17 residues. CDR1 KGHDR and CDR2 SFDVKD come from the germline V gene. The J segment lost 0 bases and the V segment lost 2 bases, leaving 5 bases of the junction unmatched.

This chain uses TRBV7-2 with TRBJ2-5, with TRBD2 matching 14 bases. Germline CDR1 and CDR2: SGHTA and FQGNSA. CDR3 length: 16 residues. Trimming took 5 bases from V and 4 from J; bases not matched to a gene: 6. Written as DNA, the CDR3 is TGTGCCAGCAGCCAAGGACTAGCGGGAGGTCCAGAGACCCAGTACTTC. This gives the protein CASSQGLAGGPETQYF.

The chain's CDR3 is CASSPSGISYEQYF. CDR3 nucleotides: TGTGCCAGCAGCCCTAGCGGGATATCCTACGAGCAGTACTTC. This chain joins TRBV7-9 and TRBJ2-7; the match to TRBD2 covers 9 bases. Losses at the gene ends were 5 bases for V and 1 base for J; bases not matched to a gene: 3. CDR1 is SEHNR, CDR2 FQNEAQ, per germline (reference sequence). The CDR3 spans 14 residues.

The chain has TRBV4-3 and TRBJ2-3, with 13 bases fitting TRBD2. Germline trimming cut 4 bases from V and 3 bases from J; bases unmatched to any gene: 7. CDR1 is LGHNA and CDR2 is YSLEER in the germline V gene. The CDR3 totals 17 residues. This chain's CDR3 is CASSPRTSGGPTDTQYF. In DNA form, the CDR3 reads TGCGCCAGCAGCCCACGGACTAGCGGGGGCCCGACAGATACGCAGTATTTT.

This clone has only one observation. The chain couples TRBV3-1 (or the pseudogene TRBV3-2) to TRBJ2-7, with 8 bases matching TRBD1. Germline trimming cut 1 base from V and 5 bases from J; bases unmatched to any gene: 4. CDR1 is LGHDT and CDR2 is YNNKEL in the germline V gene (reference sequence). The CDR3 contains 14 residues. For the CDR3, the DNA is TGTGCCAGCAGCCAAGCCAGGGGGCTCGACGAGCAGTACTTC. Protein product: CASSQARGLDEQYF.

The CDR3 DNA follows: TGCAGTGCTAGTCGGGACTCAAGTGGCAATCAGCCCCAGCATTTT. It encodes CSASRDSSGNQPQHF. V is TRBV20-1 and J is TRBJ1-5; D perhaps matches TRBD1 (5 bases). Trimming took off 3 bases at V and 2 bases at J, with 14 bases between the two ends. This CDR3 is 15 amino acids long. Germline V gene sequence: CDR1 DFQATT, CDR2 SNEGSKA (reference sequence).

The chain recombines TRBV27 with TRBJ1-2; 8 bases agree with TRBD1. This CDR3 region has 14 residues. Germline trimming cut 4 bases from V and 7 bases from J; bases unmatched to any gene: 8. Germline V gene lookup returns CDR1 MNHEY and CDR2 SMNVEV (reference sequence). CDR3 sequence (DNA): TGTGCCAGCAGTTGGGGAGACAGGGGAGCTGGCTACACCTTC. It encodes CASSWGDRGAGYTF.

This clone occurred once. V is TRBV27 and J is TRBJ2-1; 15 positions match TRBD2. This CDR3 contains 19 residues. The V segment lost 4 bases and the J segment 9 bases; nucleotides outside the gene matches: 16. Germline-derived CDR1 and CDR2 are MNHEY and SMNVEV (reference sequence). The CDR3 DNA is TGTGCCAGCAGTTCGGGACTAGCGGGGGGCGATCCTAAATGGCGTGAGCAGTTCTTC. This sequence encodes CASSSGLAGGDPKWREQFF.

The chain couples TRBV9 to TRBJ2-5; 10 bases are a match to TRBD2. Germline assignment: CDR1 SGDLS and CDR2 YYNGEE. V gave up 3 bases and J gave up 1 base; unmatched junction bases: 6. This CDR3 region has 16 residues. Here the CDR3 DNA reads TGTGCCAGCAGCGGACGTAGCGGGGGGCCCCAAGAGACCCAGTACTTC. Its translation: CASSGRSGGPQETQYF. The full variable domain, with the rest looked up from reference TRBV9 and TRBJ2-5, is DSGVTQTPKHLITATGQRVTLRCSPRSGDLSVYWYQQSLDQGLQFLIQYYNGEERAKGNILERFSAQQFPDLHSELNLSSLELGDSALYFCASSGRSGGPQETQYFGPGTRLLVL.

The V and J genes are TRBV5-1 and TRBJ2-7; possibly TRBD1 for D (6 bases). The CDR3 has 12 residues. Germline V gene data show CDR1 as SGHRS and CDR2 as YFSETQ. V lost 4 bases and J lost 13, with 18 bases in between. CDR3 loop: CASSGGQGYGYF. The CDR3 DNA sequence: TGCGCCAGCAGCGGGGGCCAGGGGTACGGTTACTTC.

The V and J genes are TRBV6-5 and TRBJ1-6; D is undetermined. The CDR3 contains 15 residues. Trimming left V 7 bases short and J 6 bases short, with 16 bases between. The germline V gene has CDR1 MNHEY and CDR2 SVGAGI. The CDR3: CASTLHRILNSPLHF. For the CDR3, the DNA is TGTGCCAGCACTTTACACAGAATCCTTAATTCACCCCTCCACTTT.

The chain combines TRBV4-1 with TRBJ1-1, with TRBD1 identical over 7 bases. This CDR3 has 16 residues. Germline CDR1 is MGHRA and CDR2 is YSYEKL. With V trimmed by 2 bases and J by 2 bases, 8 bases remained unmatched. CDR3 protein: CASSQFAGTANTEAFF. As DNA, the CDR3 is TGCGCCAGCAGCCAATTTGCCGGGACAGCCAACACTGAAGCTTTCTTT.

V usage is TRBV9 and J usage is TRBJ1-1; TRBD1 might be the D (6 bases). Trimming cost V 4 bases and J 8 bases, with 15 bases left between them. The CDR3 is 13 residues long. Germline V gene lookup returns CDR1 SGDLS and CDR2 YYNGEE. The CDR3, as DNA: TGTGCCAGCAGCAAGGGGACAACAAAGGAAGCTTTCTTT. Its translation is CASSKGTTKEAFF.

V and J are TRBV30 and TRBJ2-1, with TRBD2 as a possible D gene (5 bases). V dropped 5 bases and J dropped 0 bases, with 11 bases sitting between them. Germline lookup yields CDR1 GTSNPN and CDR2 SVGIG (reference sequence). The CDR3 totals 14 residues. CDR3: CAWDGKSSYNEQFF. Written as DNA, the CDR3 is TGTGCCTGGGACGGGAAGTCCTCCTACAATGAGCAGTTCTTC.

This clone was counted a single time. V gene TRBV29-1 combines with J gene TRBJ1-2, with 8 bases matching TRBD1. Germline CDR1 SQVTM, CDR2 ANQGSEA. After removal of 6 bases from V and 8 bases from J, the junction contained 8 bases not matched to a gene. The CDR3 loop spans 12 amino acids. The CDR3 nucleotides read TGCAGCGTACCCGGGACAGGCGAGGGCTACACCTTC. It yields the protein CSVPGTGEGYTF.